The 32 T cell receptor beta chains below come from one sample, sequenced in a study of blood T cell repertoires in COVID-19. The protocol was immunoSEQ multiplex PCR, while the TCRdb copy is restricted to in-frame clones and leaves out a portion. In the table there are roughly 250,000 clones, 80% to 90% of which are singletons. Specimen: PBMCs or T cells enriched from blood (not recorded which). These TCRs come from a woman aged 30 to 39 who had recovered from COVID-19.

With respect to this clone: Other nucleotide sequences in the sample specify the same CDR3. This chain joins TRBV11-2 and TRBJ1-1; D remains ambiguous. Germline assignment: CDR1 SGHAT and CDR2 FQNNGV. This CDR3 comprises 13 residues. Trimming stripped 1 base from V and 1 base from J, with 4 bases between. Here the CDR3 reads CASSLGQNTEAFF. In DNA form, the CDR3 reads TGTGCCAGCAGCTTAGGGCAGAACACTGAAGCTTTCTTT.

The chain couples TRBV5-1 to TRBJ2-1; 8 bases agree with TRBD2. CDR3 length equals 16 residues. Trimming took 3 bases from V and 3 from J; bases not matched to a gene: 8. The germline V gene has CDR1 SGHRS and CDR2 YFSETQ. CDR3: CASSSGGATIYNEQFF. The CDR3 DNA follows: TGCGCCAGCAGCTCCGGGGGGGCCACGATCTACAATGAGCAGTTCTTC.

This sequence joins TRBV7-9 and TRBJ2-5; TRBD2 might be the D (6 bases). The germline V and J ends were trimmed by 4 bases and 5 bases, with 11 bases remaining between them. The CDR3 sequence is 13 residues long. Germline assignment: CDR1 SEHNR and CDR2 FQNEAQ (reference sequence). The CDR3 here is CASSSGGGETQYF. CDR3 DNA: TGTGCCAGCAGCTCAGGAGGAGGGGAGACCCAGTACTTC.

The rearrangement uses TRBV7-9 and TRBJ2-5; D may be TRBD2 (5 bases). CDR3 size: 14 residues. Trimming took off 3 bases at V and 5 bases at J, with 13 bases between the two ends. Looked up from germline, CDR1 is SEHNR and CDR2 is FQNEAQ (reference sequence). DNA of the CDR3: TGTGCCAGCAGCTTTCAGTCCGGGGTGGAGACCCAGTACTTC. It is translated as CASSFQSGVETQYF.

The chain uses TRBV5-6 and TRBJ2-3; 11 bases align to TRBD1. V shed 2 bases, J shed 6 bases, and the junction held 8 bases outside the gene matches. The length of the CDR3 is 16 residues. From germline, CDR1 is SGHDT and CDR2 YYEEEE. In nucleotides, the CDR3 is TGTGCCAGCAGCTTAACGGACAGGGGGCAGCGGGATACGCAGTATTTT. Encoded protein: CASSLTDRGQRDTQYF.

This chain joins TRBV10-1 and TRBJ2-7, with a possible D match to TRBD1 (5 bases). Germline-derived CDR1 and CDR2 are WNHNN and SYGVQD (reference sequence). The CDR3 runs to 15 residues. V lost 0 bases, J lost 3 bases, and 12 bases lay in between. The CDR3 loop reads CASSESGQGSYEQYF. The CDR3 DNA reads as TGCGCCAGCAGTGAGTCGGGTCAGGGCAGCTACGAGCAGTACTTC.

The J gene is TRBJ2-2, the V gene TRBV29-1; D is unresolved. The CDR3 contains 11 residues. V lost 5 bases and J 3 bases, leaving 4 bases between the germline ends. CDR1 and CDR2 (germline): SQVTM, ANQGSEA. The CDR3 bases are TGCAGCGTTCTCCACACCGGGGAGCTGTTTTTT. This sequence encodes CSVLHTGELFF.

This chain connects TRBV28 to TRBJ1-5; D unclear. V lost 5 bases, J lost 4 bases, and 9 bases lay in between. This CDR3 is built from 13 residues. Germline-derived CDR1 and CDR2 are MDHEN and SYDVKM. CDR3 DNA sequence: TGTGCCAGCAGTACGGGAAATAATCAGCCCCAGCATTTT. It encodes CASSTGNNQPQHF.

J is TRBJ1-1 and V is TRBV29-1, with 7 bases that match TRBD1. Germline CDR1 and CDR2: SQVTM and ANQGSEA. The CDR3 is made up of 13 amino acids. The CDR3 region is CTHASTGTTEAFF. The CDR3 DNA sequence: TGCACCCATGCCTCGACAGGGACGACTGAAGCTTTCTTT.

This clone has just a few counts. The chain links TRBV19 to TRBJ1-3; a possible D gene is TRBD1 (5 bases). The CDR3 runs 15 residues. Germline V gene lookup returns CDR1 LNHDA and CDR2 SQIVND (reference sequence). With 5 bases removed from V and 5 bases from J, the gap between germline ends came to 16 bases. The CDR3: CASSERQSTRNTIYF. Written as DNA, the CDR3 is TGTGCCAGTAGTGAAAGACAGTCGACAAGAAACACCATATATTTT.

The V and J genes are TRBV10-1 and TRBJ1-6, with D hard to call. V gave up 4 bases and J gave up 7 bases, with 8 bases separating them. This CDR3 is built from 13 residues. In germline, CDR1 is WNHNN, CDR2 SYGVQD (reference sequence). This CDR3 is CASSVAENSPLHF. CDR3 DNA: TGCGCCAGCAGTGTGGCAGAAAATTCACCCCTCCACTTT.

This clone was seen once. The V and J genes are TRBV19 and TRBJ2-7, with D uncertain. From germline, CDR1 is LNHDA and CDR2 SQIVND (reference sequence). There are 12 residues in the CDR3. Trimming left V 6 bases short and J 2 bases short, with 8 bases between. Here the CDR3 DNA reads TGTGCCAGTAGCCCCGGTGCCTACGAGCAGTACTTC. Its translation: CASSPGAYEQYF.

The rearrangement uses TRBV28 and TRBJ2-7; possibly TRBD2 for D (5 bases). Germline assignment: CDR1 MDHEN and CDR2 SYDVKM. Trimming removed 3 bases from V and 1 base from J, with 7 bases in between. The CDR3 runs to 13 residues. CDR3 sequence (DNA): TGTGCCAGCAGTTTCGGGAAGTCCTACGAGCAGTACTTC. Amino acids: CASSFGKSYEQYF.

The chain recombines TRBV5-1 with TRBJ2-3, with TRBD1 matching over 7 bases. V gave up 4 bases and J gave up 3 bases; unmatched junction bases: 5. Germline lookup yields CDR1 SGHRS and CDR2 YFSETQ. This CDR3 has 14 amino acids. CDR3 nucleotide sequence: TGCGCCAGCAGCGGGGACAGAGTGACAGATACGCAGTATTTT. Its translation: CASSGDRVTDTQYF.

DNA of the CDR3: TGCGCCAGCAGCCCCCGGACTAGCGGGGGTGGTGAGCAGTTCTTC. This sequence encodes CASSPRTSGGGEQFF. The chain has TRBV5-1 and TRBJ2-1; 13 bases match TRBD2. The CDR3 length is 15 residues. Germline CDR1 is SGHRS and CDR2 is YFSETQ. V shed 4 bases, J shed 9 bases, and the junction held 7 bases outside the gene matches.

This chain uses TRBV5-6 with TRBJ1-2, with 9 bases lining up with TRBD1. The germline V gene has CDR1 SGHDT and CDR2 YYEEEE. The length of the CDR3 is 16 residues. Losses at the gene ends were 0 bases for V and 5 bases for J; bases not matched to a gene: 8. The CDR3 nucleotides read TGTGCCAGCAGCTTGGTGCCGGGACAGGGAAATTATGGCTACACCTTC. It specifies CASSLVPGQGNYGYTF.

The CDR3 sequence is CASSDARGDETQYF. CDR3 in DNA: TGTGCCAGCAGTGACGCCAGGGGGGATGAGACCCAGTACTTC. V usage is TRBV25-1 and J usage is TRBJ2-5, with D perhaps matching TRBD1 (7 bases). CDR3 length: 14 residues. V was trimmed by 3 bases and J by 5 bases, leaving 13 bases between them. Germline CDR1 MGHDK, CDR2 SYGVNS.

The V call is TRBV2, the J call TRBJ2-1, with D unresolved. Germline CDR1 SNHLY, CDR2 FYNNEI. Trimming took 6 bases from V and 0 from J, leaving 9 bases between them. CDR3 size: 14 residues. The CDR3 nucleotides are TGTGCCAGCAGAACAGAGAGCTCCTACAATGAGCAGTTCTTC. It encodes CASRTESSYNEQFF.

J is TRBJ1-1 and V is TRBV10-3, with 10 nucleotides matching TRBD1. J was trimmed by 4 bases and V by 0 bases; bases with no gene match: 2. The CDR3 contains 15 residues. Germline V lookup: CDR1 ENHRY, CDR2 SYGVKD. CDR3 sequence reads: CAISESGTGATEAFF. In DNA form, the CDR3 reads TGTGCCATCAGTGAGTCCGGGACAGGGGCCACTGAAGCTTTCTTT.

The chain couples TRBV5-1 to TRBJ1-1, with a tentative D call TRBD1 (6 bases). V gave up 4 bases and J gave up 4 bases, with 14 bases separating them. CDR1 and CDR2 (germline): SGHRS, YFSETQ. The CDR3 runs to 14 residues. The CDR3 region is CASSQQGMGTEAFF. DNA for the CDR3: TGCGCCAGCAGCCAACAGGGCATGGGCACTGAAGCTTTCTTT.

The chain employs TRBV19 and TRBJ2-3; 12 positions agree with TRBD2. The germline gives CDR1 LNHDA, CDR2 SQIVND (reference sequence). The J segment lost 4 bases and the V segment lost 6 bases, leaving 2 bases of the junction unmatched. This CDR3 is built from 14 residues. The CDR3 DNA follows: TGTGCCAGTAGGTCTAGCGGGGGGGCAGATACGCAGTATTTT. Translated, it gives CASRSSGGADTQYF.

The CDR3 protein is CASSQVKTGSYEQYF. As DNA, the CDR3 is TGCGCCAGCAGCCAAGTTAAGACTGGCTCCTACGAGCAGTACTTC. The genes are TRBV4-1 and TRBJ2-7; unclear D gene. Germline V gene sequence: CDR1 MGHRA, CDR2 YSYEKL. The CDR3 has 15 amino acids. Trimming cost V 1 base and J 0 bases, with 10 bases left between them.

The chain has TRBV18 and TRBJ1-5; no firm D call. CDR1 and CDR2 (germline): KGHSH, LQKENI. CDR3 length equals 13 residues. Trimming took 3 bases from V and 5 from J, leaving 8 bases between them. The DNA for the CDR3 is TGTGCCAGCTCACCCGTCGCGGATCAGCCCCAGCATTTT. It specifies CASSPVADQPQHF.

V usage is TRBV18 and J usage is TRBJ2-5; D may be TRBD1 (6 bases). V was trimmed by 0 bases and J by 13 bases, leaving 18 bases between them. Germline values: CDR1 KGHSH, CDR2 LQKENI. The CDR3 covers 14 residues. Written as DNA, the CDR3 is TGTGCCAGCTCACCACCGGAAGCCGTCAACAGGGCGTACTTC. Protein: CASSPPEAVNRAYF.

V usage is TRBV28 and J usage is TRBJ1-3; 7 bases agree with TRBD1. V dropped 4 bases and J dropped 0; count of bases not matched to a gene: 9. Germline V gives CDR1 MDHEN, CDR2 SYDVKM. This CDR3 has 17 residues. CDR3 region: CASSSGHRGSSGNTIYF. The CDR3 nucleotides are TGTGCCAGCAGTTCTGGTCACAGGGGCTCCTCTGGAAACACCATATATTTT.

The chain carries TRBV4-2 and TRBJ2-1; perhaps TRBD2 as D (5 bases). V lost 2 bases to trimming and J lost 8 bases, with 16 bases between them. This CDR3 contains 15 residues. From germline, CDR1 is LGHNA and CDR2 YNFKEQ. DNA for the CDR3: TGTGCCAGCAGCCAACCCGGGGAAAGCCGGGATGAGCAGTTCTTC. This encodes CASSQPGESRDEQFF.

The V gene is TRBV5-1, the J gene TRBJ1-1; 9 nucleotides align to TRBD1. The V gene's germline CDR1 is SGHRS and CDR2 YFSETQ. The CDR3 is 21 residues long. V shed 4 bases and J 0 bases; nucleotides not matched to a gene: 22. In DNA form, the CDR3 reads TGCGCCAGCAGCGTCCGTCCAAAAACCGGGACAGGGATGAGATTGAACACTGAAGCTTTCTTT. Protein: CASSVRPKTGTGMRLNTEAFF.

This chain joins TRBV6-5 and TRBJ1-6; D might be TRBD1 (6 bases). CDR3 length: 14 residues. V was cut by 5 bases and J by 15 bases, with 20 bases left in between. CDR1 is MNHEY, CDR2 SVGAGI, per germline. The CDR3: CASSTRQARGSLHF. The CDR3 DNA reads TGTGCCAGCAGTACCCGGCAGGCCAGGGGAAGCCTCCACTTT.

V gene TRBV4-1 combines with J gene TRBJ2-5; TRBD2 aligns across 7 bases. CDR1 and CDR2 (germline): MGHRA, YSYEKL. Trimming at V came to 4 bases and at J to 2 bases, leaving 1 base not matched to a gene. The CDR3 has 13 amino acids. The DNA of the CDR3 is TGCGCCAGCAGCCCGGGACTACAAGAGACCCAGTACTTC. Translation gives CASSPGLQETQYF.

This chain joins TRBV29-1 and TRBJ2-3; D remains unclear. The CDR3 sequence is 11 residues long. V lost 7 bases and J lost 1, with 6 bases in between. The germline V gene encodes CDR1 SQVTM and CDR2 ANQGSEA. This chain's CDR3 is CSASGTDTQYF. The CDR3 DNA reads as TGCAGCGCTTCAGGCACAGATACGCAGTATTTT.

The chain uses TRBV9 and TRBJ1-3; TRBD1 aligns across 7 bases. J lost 0 bases, V lost 4 bases, and 7 bases had no gene match. Per germline, CDR1 SGDLS and CDR2 YYNGEE. This CDR3 spans 16 amino acids. CDR3 nucleotides: TGTGCCAGCAGCCCAAGGGGGCCCCTCTCTGGAAACACCATATATTTT. Protein: CASSPRGPLSGNTIYF.

V gene TRBV12-3 or TRBV12-4 combines with J gene TRBJ2-1; no definite D call. CDR3 length equals 13 residues. Trimming cost V 7 bases and J 6 bases, with 13 bases left between them. The CDR3 reads CASTYSSVNEQFF. In nucleotides, the CDR3 is TGTGCCAGCACCTACTCGAGCGTCAATGAGCAGTTCTTC.